This is a list of T cell receptor beta chains from one sample in a study of monozygotic twins with inflammatory bowel disease. After re-calling the 5' RACE reads, TCRdb lists one entry per CDR3 protein, DNA absent. Reported are more than 300,000 distinct CDR3 sequences; the ten largest clones contain 5.5% to 6.5%. Material for sequencing was blood. The receptors derive from a human donor with ulcerative colitis or Crohn's disease, or a healthy co-twin of an affected twin (not recorded which). Both conserved end residues are part of each CDR3.

V	J	CDR3
TRBV15	TRBJ2-5	CATSLRYGETQYF
TRBV7-3	TRBJ1-2	CASSLPGQRANYGYTF
TRBV11-2	TRBJ2-3	CASSTRTGTSTDTQYF
TRBV11-2	TRBJ2-7	CASSSASREQYF
TRBV9	TRBJ2-1	CASSDGVGYNEQFF
TRBV5-1	TRBJ1-4	CASSPGTGAEKLFF
TRBV18	TRBJ2-3	CASSPPLSDTQYF
TRBV6-5	TRBJ2-2	CASSYVYKTLRTGELFF
TRBV12-5	TRBJ2-3	CASAAGTLSTDTQYF
TRBV11-2	TRBJ2-1	CASSLGDQGPGEFF
TRBV9	TRBJ1-1	CASSVVRDPNTEAFF
TRBV6-1	TRBJ2-5	CASSPDRGTGGETQYF
TRBV2	TRBJ2-7	CASSEARVGSYEQYF
TRBV28	TRBJ2-1	CASRPGGSYNEQFF
TRBV5-1	TRBJ2-3	CASLAGEAADTQYF
TRBV7-9	TRBJ2-5	CASRLQGQPQETQYF
TRBV11-2	TRBJ2-6	CASSPEVVSGANVLTF